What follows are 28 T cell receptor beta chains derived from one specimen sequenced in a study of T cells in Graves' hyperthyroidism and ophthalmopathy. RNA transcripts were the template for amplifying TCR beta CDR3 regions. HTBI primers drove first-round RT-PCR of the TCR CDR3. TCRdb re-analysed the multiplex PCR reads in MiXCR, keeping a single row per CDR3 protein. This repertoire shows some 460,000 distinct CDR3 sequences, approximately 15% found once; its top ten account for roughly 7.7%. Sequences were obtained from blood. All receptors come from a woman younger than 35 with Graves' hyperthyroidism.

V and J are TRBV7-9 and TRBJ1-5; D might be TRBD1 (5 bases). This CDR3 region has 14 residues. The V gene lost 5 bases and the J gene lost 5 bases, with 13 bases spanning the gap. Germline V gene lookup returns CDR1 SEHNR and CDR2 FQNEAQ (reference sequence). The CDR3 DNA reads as TGTGCCAGCAGCCAGGGACGGCTAGATCAGCCCCAGCATTTT. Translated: CASSQGRLDQPQHF. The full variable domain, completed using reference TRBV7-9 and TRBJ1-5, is DTGVSQNPRHKITKRGQNVTFRCDPISEHNRLYWYRQTLGQGPEFLTYFQNEAQLEKSRLLSDRFSAERPKGSFSTLEIQRTEQGDSAMYLCASSQGRLDQPQHFGDGTRLSIL.

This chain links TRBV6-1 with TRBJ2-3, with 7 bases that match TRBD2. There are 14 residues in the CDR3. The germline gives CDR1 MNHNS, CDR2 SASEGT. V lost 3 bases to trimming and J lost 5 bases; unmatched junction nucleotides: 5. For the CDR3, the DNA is TGTGCCAGCAGTGACGGACTAGGAGGAGATACGCAGTATTTT. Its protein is CASSDGLGGDTQYF.

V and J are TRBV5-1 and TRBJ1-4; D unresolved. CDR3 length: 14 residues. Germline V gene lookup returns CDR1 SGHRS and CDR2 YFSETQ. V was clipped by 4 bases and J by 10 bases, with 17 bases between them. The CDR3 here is CASSPWETGGKLFF. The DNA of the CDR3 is TGCGCCAGCAGCCCCTGGGAAACCGGCGGAAAACTGTTTTTT.

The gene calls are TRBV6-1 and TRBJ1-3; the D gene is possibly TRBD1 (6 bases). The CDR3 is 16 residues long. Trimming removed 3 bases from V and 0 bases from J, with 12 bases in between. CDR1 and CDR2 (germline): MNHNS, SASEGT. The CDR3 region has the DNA TGTGCCAGCAGTGAGGGGGGCCTCTTCTCTGGAAACACCATATATTTT. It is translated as CASSEGGLFSGNTIYF.

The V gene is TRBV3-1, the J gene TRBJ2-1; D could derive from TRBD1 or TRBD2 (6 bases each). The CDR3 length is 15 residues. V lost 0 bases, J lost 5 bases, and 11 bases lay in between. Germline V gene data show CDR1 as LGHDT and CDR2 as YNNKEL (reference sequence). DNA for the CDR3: TGTGCCAGCAGCCAAGATCTCGGGGGCAACAATGAGCAGTTCTTC. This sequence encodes CASSQDLGGNNEQFF.

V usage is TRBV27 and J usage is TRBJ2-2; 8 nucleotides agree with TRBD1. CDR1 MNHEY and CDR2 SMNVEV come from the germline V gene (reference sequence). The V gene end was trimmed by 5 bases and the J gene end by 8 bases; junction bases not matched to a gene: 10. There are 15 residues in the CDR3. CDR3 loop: CASSPTGQGSGELFF. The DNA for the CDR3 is TGTGCCAGCAGTCCCACTGGACAGGGATCTGGGGAGCTGTTTTTT.

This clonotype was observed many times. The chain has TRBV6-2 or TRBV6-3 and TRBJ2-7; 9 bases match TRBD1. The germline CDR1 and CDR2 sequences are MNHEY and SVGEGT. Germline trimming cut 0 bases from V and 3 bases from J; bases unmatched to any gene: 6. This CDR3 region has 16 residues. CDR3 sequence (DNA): TGTGCCAGCAGTTACTCGGGACAGGGTAGCTTCTACGAGCAGTACTTC. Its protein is CASSYSGQGSFYEQYF.

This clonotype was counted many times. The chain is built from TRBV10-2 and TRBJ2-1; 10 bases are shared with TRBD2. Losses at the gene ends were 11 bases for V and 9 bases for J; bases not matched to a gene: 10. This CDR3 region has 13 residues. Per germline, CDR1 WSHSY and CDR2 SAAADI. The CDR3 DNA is TGCGCCGTAACCGGGACTAGCGACACTGAGCAGTTCTTC. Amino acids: CAVTGTSDTEQFF.

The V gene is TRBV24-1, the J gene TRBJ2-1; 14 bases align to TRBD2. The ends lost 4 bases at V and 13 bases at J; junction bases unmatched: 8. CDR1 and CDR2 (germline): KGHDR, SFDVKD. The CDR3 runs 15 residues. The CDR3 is CATSDPGTSGSLQFF. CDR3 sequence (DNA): TGTGCCACCAGTGACCCCGGGACTAGCGGGAGTCTTCAGTTCTTC.

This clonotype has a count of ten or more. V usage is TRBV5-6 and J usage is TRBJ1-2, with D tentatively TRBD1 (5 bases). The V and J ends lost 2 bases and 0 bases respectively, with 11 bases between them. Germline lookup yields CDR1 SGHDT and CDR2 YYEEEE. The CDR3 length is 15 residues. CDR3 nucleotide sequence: TGTGCCAGCAGCTTTTCCGGGACTGCTAACTATGGCTACACCTTC. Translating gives CASSFSGTANYGYTF.

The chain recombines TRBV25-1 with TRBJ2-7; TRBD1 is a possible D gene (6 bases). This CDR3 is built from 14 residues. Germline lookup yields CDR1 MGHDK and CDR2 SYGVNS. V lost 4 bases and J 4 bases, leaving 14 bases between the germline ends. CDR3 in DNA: TGTGCCAGCAGTGCCCCAGGGGCTCGGTACGAGCAGTACTTC. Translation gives CASSAPGARYEQYF.

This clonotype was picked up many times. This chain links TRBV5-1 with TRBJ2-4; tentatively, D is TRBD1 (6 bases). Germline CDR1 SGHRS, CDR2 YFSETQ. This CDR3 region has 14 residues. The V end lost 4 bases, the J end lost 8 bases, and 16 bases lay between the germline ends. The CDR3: CASSPDRPDYIQYF. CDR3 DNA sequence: TGCGCCAGCAGCCCGGACAGACCCGACTACATTCAGTACTTC.

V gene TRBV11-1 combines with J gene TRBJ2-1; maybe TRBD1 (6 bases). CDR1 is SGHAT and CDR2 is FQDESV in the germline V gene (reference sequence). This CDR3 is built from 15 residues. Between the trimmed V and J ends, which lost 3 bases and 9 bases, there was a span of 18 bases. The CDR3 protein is CASSFIEQGRTEQFF. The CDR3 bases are TGTGCCAGCAGCTTTATCGAACAGGGACGGACTGAGCAGTTCTTC.

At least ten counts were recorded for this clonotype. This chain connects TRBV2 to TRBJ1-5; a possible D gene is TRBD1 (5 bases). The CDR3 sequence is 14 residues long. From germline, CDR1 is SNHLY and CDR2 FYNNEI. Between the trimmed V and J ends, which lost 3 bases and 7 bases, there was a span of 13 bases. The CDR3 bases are TGTGCCAGCAGTGAGGGGACGTCAGGACAGCCCCAGCATTTT. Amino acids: CASSEGTSGQPQHF.

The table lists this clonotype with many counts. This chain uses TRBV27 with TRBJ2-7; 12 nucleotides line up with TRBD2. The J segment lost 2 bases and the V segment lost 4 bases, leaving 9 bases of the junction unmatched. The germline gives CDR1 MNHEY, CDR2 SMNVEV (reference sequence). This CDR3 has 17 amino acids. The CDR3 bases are TGTGCCAGCAGTTCGGGACTAGCGGGCGGATCCGCCTACGAGCAGTACTTC. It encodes CASSSGLAGGSAYEQYF.

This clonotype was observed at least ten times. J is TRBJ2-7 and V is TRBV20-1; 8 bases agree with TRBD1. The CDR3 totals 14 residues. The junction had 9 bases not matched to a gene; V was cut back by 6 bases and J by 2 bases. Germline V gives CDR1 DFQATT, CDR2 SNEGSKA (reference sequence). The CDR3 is CSAPSWTGTYEQYF. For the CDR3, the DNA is TGCAGTGCCCCAAGTTGGACAGGGACCTACGAGCAGTACTTC.

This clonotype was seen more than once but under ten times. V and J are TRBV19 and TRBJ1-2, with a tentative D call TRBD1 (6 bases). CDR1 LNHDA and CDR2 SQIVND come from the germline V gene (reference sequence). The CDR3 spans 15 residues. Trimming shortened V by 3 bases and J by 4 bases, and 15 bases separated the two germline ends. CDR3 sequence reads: CASSISGAMAYGYTF. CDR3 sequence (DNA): TGTGCCAGTAGTATTTCGGGGGCCATGGCCTATGGCTACACCTTC.

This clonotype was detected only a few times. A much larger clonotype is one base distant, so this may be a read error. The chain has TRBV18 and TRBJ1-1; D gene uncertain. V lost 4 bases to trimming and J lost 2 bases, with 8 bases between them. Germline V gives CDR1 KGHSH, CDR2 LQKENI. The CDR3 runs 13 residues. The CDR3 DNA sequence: TGTGCCAGCTCACGTTCAGACAACACTGAAGCTTTCTTT. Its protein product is CASSRSDNTEAFF.

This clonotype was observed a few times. The DNA of the CDR3 is TGCAGTGTCTGGGGGGGGAGAGGAAGAAACACTGAAGCTTTCTTT. This codes for CSVWGGRGRNTEAFF. The chain has TRBV20-1 and TRBJ1-1; D perhaps matches TRBD1 (5 bases). The V end was cut by 7 bases, the J end by 2 bases, with 20 bases between. This CDR3 comprises 15 residues. CDR1 and CDR2 (germline): DFQATT, SNEGSKA (reference sequence).

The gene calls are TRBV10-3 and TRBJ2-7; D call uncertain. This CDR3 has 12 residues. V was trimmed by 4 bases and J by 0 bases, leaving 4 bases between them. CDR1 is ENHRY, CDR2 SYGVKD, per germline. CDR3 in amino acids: CAISGVSYEQYF. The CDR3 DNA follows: TGTGCCATCAGTGGGGTCTCCTACGAGCAGTACTTC.

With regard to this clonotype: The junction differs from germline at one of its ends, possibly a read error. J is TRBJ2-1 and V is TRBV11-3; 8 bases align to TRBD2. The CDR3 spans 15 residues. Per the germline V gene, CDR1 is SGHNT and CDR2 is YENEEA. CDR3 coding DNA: TGTGCCGGCAGCTTTTCTGCGGGAGGACTCGCCGAGCAGTTCTTC. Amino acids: CAGSFSAGGLAEQFF.

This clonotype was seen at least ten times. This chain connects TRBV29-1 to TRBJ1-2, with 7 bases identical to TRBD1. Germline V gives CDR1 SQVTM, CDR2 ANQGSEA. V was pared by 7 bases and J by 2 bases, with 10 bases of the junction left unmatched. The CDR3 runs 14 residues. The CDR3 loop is CSATTFRGNYGYTF. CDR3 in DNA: TGCAGCGCAACCACCTTCAGGGGGAACTATGGCTACACCTTC.

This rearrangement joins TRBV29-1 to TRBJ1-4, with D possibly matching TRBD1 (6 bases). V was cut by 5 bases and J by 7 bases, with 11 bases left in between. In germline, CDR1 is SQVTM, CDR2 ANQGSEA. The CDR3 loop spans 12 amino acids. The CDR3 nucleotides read TGCAGCGTTTTAGGACAGAGTGAAAAACTGTTTTTT. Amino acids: CSVLGQSEKLFF.

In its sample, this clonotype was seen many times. Here the CDR3 DNA reads TGTGCCTTTGACACAGGGAACTTTCCCTACGAGCAGTACTTC. Amino acid sequence: CAFDTGNFPYEQYF. V gene TRBV30 combines with J gene TRBJ2-7, with D possibly TRBD1 on 6 matching bases. Germline V gene data show CDR1 as GTSNPN and CDR2 as SVGIG (reference sequence). CDR3 size: 14 residues. V was pared by 7 bases and J by 2 bases, with 18 bases between.

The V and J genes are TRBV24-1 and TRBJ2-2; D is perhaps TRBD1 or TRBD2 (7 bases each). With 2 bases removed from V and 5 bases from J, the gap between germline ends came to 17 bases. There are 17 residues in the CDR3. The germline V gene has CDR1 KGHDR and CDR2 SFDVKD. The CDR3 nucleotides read TGTGCCACCAGTGATTCAGGGGGGGGGCAGAAAACCGGGGAGCTGTTTTTT. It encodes CATSDSGGGQKTGELFF.

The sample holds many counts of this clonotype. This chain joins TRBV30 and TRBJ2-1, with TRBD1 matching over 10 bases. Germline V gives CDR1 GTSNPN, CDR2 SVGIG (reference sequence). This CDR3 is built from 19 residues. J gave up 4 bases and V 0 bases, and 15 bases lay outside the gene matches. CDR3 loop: CAWSVRWRARDRGYNEQFF. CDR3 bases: TGTGCCTGGAGTGTAAGGTGGAGGGCCCGGGACAGGGGATACAATGAGCAGTTCTTC.

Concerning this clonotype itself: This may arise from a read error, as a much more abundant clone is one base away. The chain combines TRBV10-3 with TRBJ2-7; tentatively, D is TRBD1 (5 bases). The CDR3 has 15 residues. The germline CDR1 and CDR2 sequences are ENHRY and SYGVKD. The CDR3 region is CAIVLWGFTRYERYF. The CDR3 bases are TGTGCCATCGTCCTATGGGGCTTCACACGCTACGAGCGGTACTTC.

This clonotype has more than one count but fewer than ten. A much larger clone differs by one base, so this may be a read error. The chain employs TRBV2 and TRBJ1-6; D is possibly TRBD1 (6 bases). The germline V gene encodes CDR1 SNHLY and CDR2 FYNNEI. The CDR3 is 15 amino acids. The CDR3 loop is CASSETGRSNSPPHF. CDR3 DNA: TGTGCCAGCAGTGAAACAGGGAGGAGTAATTCACCCCCCCACTTT.